Sequencing of this T cell receptor (beta chain) was carried out in a study of blood T cell repertoires in COVID-19. Data came from immunoSEQ multiplex PCR; TCRdb stores just in-frame clones and leaves some out. In the table there are about 400,000 clones, roughly 86% of which are singletons. The sequenced material came from peripheral blood. The TCR was taken from a human donor in a cohort sampled during active COVID-19.

The CDR3 nucleotides read TGTGCCAGCAGCTTAAGCCGGTCGCCGGGGTCGGCCTACGAGCAGTACTTC. Its translation is CASSLSRSPGSAYEQYF. V is TRBV11-2 and J is TRBJ2-7, with D perhaps TRBD2 (5 bases). Germline V gene lookup returns CDR1 SGHAT and CDR2 FQNNGV. CDR3 size: 17 residues. V was clipped by 2 bases and J by 2 bases, with 19 bases between them.